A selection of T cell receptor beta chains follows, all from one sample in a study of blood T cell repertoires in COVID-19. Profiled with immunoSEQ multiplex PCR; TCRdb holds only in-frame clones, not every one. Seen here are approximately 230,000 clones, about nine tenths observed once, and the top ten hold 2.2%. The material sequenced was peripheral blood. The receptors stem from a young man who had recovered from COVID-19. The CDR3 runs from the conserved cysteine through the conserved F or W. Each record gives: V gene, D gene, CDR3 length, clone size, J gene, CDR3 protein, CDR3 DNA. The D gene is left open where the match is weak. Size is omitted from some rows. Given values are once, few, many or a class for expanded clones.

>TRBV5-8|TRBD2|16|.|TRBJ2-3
CASSLTSAEVLDTQYF
TGTGCCAGCAGCTTGACTAGCGCGGAGGTGCTGGATACGCAGTATTTT
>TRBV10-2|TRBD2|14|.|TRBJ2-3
CASSVGGSVDTQYF
TGCGCCAGCAGTGTGGGAGGGTCAGTAGATACGCAGTATTTT
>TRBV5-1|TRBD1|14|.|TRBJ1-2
CASSFQDRGGGYTF
TGCGCCAGCAGCTTCCAGGACAGGGGAGGTGGCTACACCTTC
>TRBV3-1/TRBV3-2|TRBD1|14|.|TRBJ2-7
CASSSRTGYYEQYF
TGTGCCAGCAGCTCCCGGACAGGCTACTACGAGCAGTACTTC
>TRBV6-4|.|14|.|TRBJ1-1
CASSATGGHTEAFF
TGTGCCAGCAGTGCAACAGGCGGACACACTGAAGCTTTCTTT
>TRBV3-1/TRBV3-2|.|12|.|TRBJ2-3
CASEAATDTQYF
TGTGCCAGCGAAGCTGCCACAGATACGCAGTATTTT
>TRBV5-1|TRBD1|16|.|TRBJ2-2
CASSERGQGNTGELFF
TGCGCCAGCAGCGAGAGGGGACAGGGGAACACCGGGGAGCTGTTTTTT
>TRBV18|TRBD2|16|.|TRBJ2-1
CASSPQGLAGSNEQFF
TGTGCCAGCTCACCTCAGGGACTAGCGGGCTCCAATGAGCAGTTCTTC
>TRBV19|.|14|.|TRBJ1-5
CASSGSTGFQPQHF
TGTGCCAGTAGTGGATCAACAGGGTTTCAGCCCCAGCATTTT
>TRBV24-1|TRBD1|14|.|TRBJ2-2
CATSRTGGTGELFF
TGTGCCACCAGCCGGACAGGGGGCACCGGGGAGCTGTTTTTT
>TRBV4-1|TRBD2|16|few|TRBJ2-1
CASSQEMGGNYNEQFF
TGCGCCAGCAGCCAAGAGATGGGGGGGAACTACAATGAGCAGTTCTTC
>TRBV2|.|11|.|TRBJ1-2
CASSTGKGYTF
TGTGCCAGCAGTACAGGGAAGGGCTACACCTTC
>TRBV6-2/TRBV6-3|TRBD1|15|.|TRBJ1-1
CASSYPGQGAPEAFF
TGTGCCAGCAGTTACCCGGGACAGGGGGCCCCTGAAGCTTTCTTT
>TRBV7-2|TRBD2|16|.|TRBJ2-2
CASSLTSGKNTGELFF
TGTGCCAGCAGCTTGACAAGCGGGAAGAACACCGGGGAGCTGTTTTTT
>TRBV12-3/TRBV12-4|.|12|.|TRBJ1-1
CASSFPGTEAFF
TGTGCCAGCAGTTTCCCAGGGACTGAAGCTTTCTTT
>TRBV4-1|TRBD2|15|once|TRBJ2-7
CASSQGAGGVYEQYF
TGCGCCAGCAGCCAGGGAGCGGGGGGAGTTTACGAGCAGTACTTC
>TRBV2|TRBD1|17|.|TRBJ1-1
CASSFSGQGGLNTEAFF
TGTGCCAGCAGTTTTTCCGGACAGGGGGGGCTGAACACTGAAGCTTTCTTT
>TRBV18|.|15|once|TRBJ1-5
CASSPERGVSQPQHF
TGTGCCAGCTCACCGGAACGGGGAGTAAGTCAGCCCCAGCATTTT
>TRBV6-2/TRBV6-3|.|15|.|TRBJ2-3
CASSFGGTNTDTQYF
TGTGCCAGCAGTTTTGGGGGCACCAACACAGATACGCAGTATTTT